This T cell receptor beta chain was observed in a study of shared clonotypes between healthy human individuals. Trimming left V 0 bases short and J 4 bases short, with 8 bases between. Germline-derived CDR1 and CDR2 are SGHRS and YFSETQ. This CDR3 has 15 residues. TCRdb's copy holds only in-frame clones and misses some; the assay was immunoSEQ multiplex PCR. The table records approximately 980,000 clones, approximately 80% of them present only once. Researchers partitioned CD4+ cells into CD45RA+ naive and CD45RA-negative memory subsets. The sequence derives from a man younger than 35 in good health. What was sequenced was memory CD4+ T cells sorted from blood. The subset here: CD45RA-negative fraction. The V call is TRBV5-1, the J call TRBJ2-6; no clear D gene. The CDR3 DNA reads TGCGCCAGCAGCTTGGGCATGGCAGGGGCCAACGTCCTGACTTTC. This sequence encodes CASSLGMAGANVLTF.